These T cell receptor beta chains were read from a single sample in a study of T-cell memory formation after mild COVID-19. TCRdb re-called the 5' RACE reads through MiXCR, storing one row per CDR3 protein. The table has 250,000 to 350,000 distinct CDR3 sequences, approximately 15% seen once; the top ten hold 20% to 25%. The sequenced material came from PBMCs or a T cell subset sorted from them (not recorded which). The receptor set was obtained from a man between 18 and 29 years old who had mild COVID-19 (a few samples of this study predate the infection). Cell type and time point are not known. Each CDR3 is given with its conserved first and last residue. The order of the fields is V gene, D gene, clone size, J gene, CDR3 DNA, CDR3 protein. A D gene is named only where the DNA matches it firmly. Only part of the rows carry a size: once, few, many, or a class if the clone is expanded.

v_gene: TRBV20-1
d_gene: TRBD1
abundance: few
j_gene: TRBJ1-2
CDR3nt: TGCAGTGCTGGGACTCCCGGGACAGCTACCTATGGCTACACCTTC
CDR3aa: CSAGTPGTATYGYTF

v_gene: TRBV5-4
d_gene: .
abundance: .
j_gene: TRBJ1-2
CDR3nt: TGTGCCAGCAGCTACTGGGGATTATATGGCTACACCTTC
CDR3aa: CASSYWGLYGYTF

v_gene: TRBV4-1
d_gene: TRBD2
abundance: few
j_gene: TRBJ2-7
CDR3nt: TGCGCCAGCAGCCAAGTGACTAGCGGGGTCTACGAGCAGTACTTC
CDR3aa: CASSQVTSGVYEQYF

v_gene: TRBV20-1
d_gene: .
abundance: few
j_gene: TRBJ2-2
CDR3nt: TGCAGTGCTGCGAGGGCCGGGGAGCTGTTTTTT
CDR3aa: CSAARAGELFF

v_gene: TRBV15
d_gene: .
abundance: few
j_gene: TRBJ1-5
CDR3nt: TGTGCCACCAGCAGGGAAACACTTAGCAATCAGCCCCAGCATTTT
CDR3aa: CATSRETLSNQPQHF

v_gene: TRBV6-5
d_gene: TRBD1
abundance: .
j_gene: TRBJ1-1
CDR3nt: TGTGCCAGCAGTTTGACAGGGCGGAACACTGAAGCTTTCTTT
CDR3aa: CASSLTGRNTEAFF

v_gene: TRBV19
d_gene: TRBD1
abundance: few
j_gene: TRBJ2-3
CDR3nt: TGTGCCACCCAGGGGGCCGGCATCGGGGATACGCAGTATTTT
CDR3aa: CATQGAGIGDTQYF

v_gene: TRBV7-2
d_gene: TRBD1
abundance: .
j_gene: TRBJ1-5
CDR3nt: TGTGCCAGCAGCGACAGGGGGGAACGTCCCCAGCATTTT
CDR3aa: CASSDRGERPQHF

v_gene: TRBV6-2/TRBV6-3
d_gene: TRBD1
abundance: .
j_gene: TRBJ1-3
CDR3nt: TGTGCCAGCGGGAATTCCCGGGACAGGGATCCTCGGGTCTCTGGAAACACCATATATTTT
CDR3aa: CASGNSRDRDPRVSGNTIYF

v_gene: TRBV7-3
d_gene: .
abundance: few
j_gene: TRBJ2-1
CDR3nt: TGTGCCAGCAGCGCTTTCAGCAGCTCCTACAATGAGCAGTTCTTC
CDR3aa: CASSAFSSSYNEQFF

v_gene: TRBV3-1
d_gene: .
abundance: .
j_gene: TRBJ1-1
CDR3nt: TGTGCCAGCAGCCAAGAGGAGGGGAACACTGAAGCTTTCTTT
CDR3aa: CASSQEEGNTEAFF

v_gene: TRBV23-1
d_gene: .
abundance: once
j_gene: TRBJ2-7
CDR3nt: TGCGCCAGCAGTCAATTTCAATCACCAGCGGGTCCCGAGCAGTACTTC
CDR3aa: CASSQFQSPAGPEQYF

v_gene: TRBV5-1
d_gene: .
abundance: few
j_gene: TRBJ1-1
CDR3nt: TGCGCCAGCAGACAACATAACACTGAAGCTTTCTTT
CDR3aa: CASRQHNTEAFF

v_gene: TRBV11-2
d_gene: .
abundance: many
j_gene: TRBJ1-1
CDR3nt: TGTGCCAGCAGCTTTAGCAGGGCCGCTGAAGCTTTCTTT
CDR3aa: CASSFSRAAEAFF

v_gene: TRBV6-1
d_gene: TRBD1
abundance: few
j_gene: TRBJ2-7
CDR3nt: TGTGCCAGCAGGGTACCAGACAGGGGGTCCCCCTACGAGCAGTACTTC
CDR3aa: CASRVPDRGSPYEQYF

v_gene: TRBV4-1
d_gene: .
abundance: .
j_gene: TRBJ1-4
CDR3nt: TGCGCCAGCAGCCAAGAGATAGTCCAGGTTGAGGAAAAACTGTTTTTT
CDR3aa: CASSQEIVQVEEKLFF

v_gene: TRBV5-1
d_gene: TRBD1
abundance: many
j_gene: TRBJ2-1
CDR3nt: TGCGCCAGCAGCTTCGGGACAGGCTCCTACAATGAGCAGTTCTTC
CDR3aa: CASSFGTGSYNEQFF

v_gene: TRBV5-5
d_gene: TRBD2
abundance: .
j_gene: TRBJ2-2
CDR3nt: TGTGCCAGCAGCCCAAGGACTAGCGGGGCCCTCGAGCTGTTTTTT
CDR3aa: CASSPRTSGALELFF

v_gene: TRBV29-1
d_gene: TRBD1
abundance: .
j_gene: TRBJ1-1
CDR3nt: TGCAGCGTTGAAGTGGGACAGGGCTTGAACACTGAAGCTTTCTTT
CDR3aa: CSVEVGQGLNTEAFF

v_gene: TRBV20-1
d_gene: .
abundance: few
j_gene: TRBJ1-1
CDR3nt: TGCAGTGCTCGTACAGTGAACACTGAAGCTTTCTTT
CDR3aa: CSARTVNTEAFF

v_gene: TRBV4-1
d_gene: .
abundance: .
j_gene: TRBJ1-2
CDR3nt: TGCGCCAGCAGCCTAACAGCCTCTATCGGCGGCGACTATGGCTACACCTTC
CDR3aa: CASSLTASIGGDYGYTF

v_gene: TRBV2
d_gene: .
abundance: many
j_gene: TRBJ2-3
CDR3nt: TGTGCCAGCAGTTCATGGTCCGACAAACACACAGATACGCAGTATTTT
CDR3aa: CASSSWSDKHTDTQYF

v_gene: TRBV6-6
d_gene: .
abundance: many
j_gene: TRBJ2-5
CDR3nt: TGTGCCAGCAGTTCCGGGGGGACCCAGTACTTC
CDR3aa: CASSSGGTQYF

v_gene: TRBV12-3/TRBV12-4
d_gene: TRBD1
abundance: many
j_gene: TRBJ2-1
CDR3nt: TGTGCCAGCAGATCTCGGGCGGACAGGGGGCTCGTCGATGAGCAGTTCTTC
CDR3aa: CASRSRADRGLVDEQFF

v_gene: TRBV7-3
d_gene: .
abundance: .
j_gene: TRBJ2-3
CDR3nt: TGTGCCAGCAGCCGCCGGGGCTCAGATACGCAGTATTTT
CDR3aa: CASSRRGSDTQYF

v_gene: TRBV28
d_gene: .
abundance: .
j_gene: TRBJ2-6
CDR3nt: TGTGCCAGCAGTTTATACGGCTCTGGGGCCAACGTCCTGACTTTC
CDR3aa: CASSLYGSGANVLTF

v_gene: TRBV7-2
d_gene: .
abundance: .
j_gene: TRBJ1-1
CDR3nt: TGTGCCAGCAGCTTAGGGCTTTCTGGCACTGAAGCTTTCTTT
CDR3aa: CASSLGLSGTEAFF

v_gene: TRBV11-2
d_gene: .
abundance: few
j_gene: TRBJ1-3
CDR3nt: TGTGCCAGCAGCCCCCTGGTCTCTGGAAACACCATATATTTT
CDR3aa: CASSPLVSGNTIYF

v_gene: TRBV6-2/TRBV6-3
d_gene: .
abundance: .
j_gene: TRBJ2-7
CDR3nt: TGTGCCAGCAGTTCACTCAGGGGCTACTACGAGCAGTACTTC
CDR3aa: CASSSLRGYYEQYF

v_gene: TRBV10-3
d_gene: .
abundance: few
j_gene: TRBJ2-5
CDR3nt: TGTGCCATCAGTGAGTCAAGGGGTGGCCAAGAGACCCAGTACTTC
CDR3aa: CAISESRGGQETQYF

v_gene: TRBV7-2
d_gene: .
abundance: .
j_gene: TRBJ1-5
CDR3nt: TGTGCCAGCAGCCTCCGAGGGGGGCGCGGGCAGCCCCAGCATTTT
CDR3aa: CASSLRGGRGQPQHF

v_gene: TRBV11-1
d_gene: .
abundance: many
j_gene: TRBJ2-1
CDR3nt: TGTGCCAGCAGCCGAGGAGACAATGAGCAGTTCTTC
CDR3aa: CASSRGDNEQFF